This TCR beta chain came from a study of identical twins. General study points: Sharing of beta out-of-frame sequences by twins showed a weaker excess. Insertion counts were lower in abundant cord blood beta clonotypes, a trend that memory repertoires did not show. Zero-insertion results could be subject to partial confounding by invariant MAIT and iNKT cells.

The CDR3 runs to 15 residues. CDR1 SGHTS and CDR2 YDEGEE come from the germline V gene. V lost 4 bases, J lost 6 bases, and 8 bases stayed unmatched. A remark on this clonotype: Its matching antigen is unknown.

TCRdb itself ran the 5' RACE reads through MiXCR, one entry per CDR3 protein. The profile shows 420,000 or so distinct CDR3 sequences, about 18% of them singletons. The sample comprised naive T cells sorted from blood. The V gene is TRBV5-8, the J gene TRBJ2-2, with 8 bases matching TRBD1. The sequence derives from a man aged 50-59 years in good health. The CDR3 is CASSRRTGRAGELFF. In nucleotides, the CDR3 is TGTGCCAGCAGCCGCCGGACAGGGCGCGCCGGGGAGCTGTTTTTT.